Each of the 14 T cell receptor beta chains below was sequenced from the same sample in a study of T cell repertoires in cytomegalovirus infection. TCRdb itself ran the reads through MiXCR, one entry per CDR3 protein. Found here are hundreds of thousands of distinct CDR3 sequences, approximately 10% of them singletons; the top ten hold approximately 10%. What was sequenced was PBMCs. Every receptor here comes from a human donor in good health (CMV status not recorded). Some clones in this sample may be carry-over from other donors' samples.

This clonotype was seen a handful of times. CDR3 region: CASSISGGRQETQYF. DNA for the CDR3: TGTGCCAGCAGCATAAGTGGAGGGAGGCAAGAGACCCAGTACTTC. This chain joins TRBV9 and TRBJ2-5, with D possibly being TRBD2 (6 bases). Germline V CDR1 and CDR2: SGDLS, YYNGEE. CDR3 length: 15 amino acids. V shed 4 bases and J shed 2 bases, with 15 bases lying between them.

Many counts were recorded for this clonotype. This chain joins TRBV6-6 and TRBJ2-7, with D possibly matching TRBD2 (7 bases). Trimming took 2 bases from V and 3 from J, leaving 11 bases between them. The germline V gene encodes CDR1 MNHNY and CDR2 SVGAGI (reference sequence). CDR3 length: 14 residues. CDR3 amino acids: CASSYRGGGYEQYF. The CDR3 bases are TGTGCCAGCAGTTACAGGGGAGGGGGCTACGAGCAGTACTTC.

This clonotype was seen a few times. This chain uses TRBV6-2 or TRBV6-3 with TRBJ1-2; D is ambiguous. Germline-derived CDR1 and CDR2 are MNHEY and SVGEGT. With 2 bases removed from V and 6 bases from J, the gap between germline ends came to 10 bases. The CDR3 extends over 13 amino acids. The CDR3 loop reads CASSYQLNDGYTF. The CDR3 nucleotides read TGTGCCAGCAGTTACCAACTGAATGATGGCTACACCTTC.

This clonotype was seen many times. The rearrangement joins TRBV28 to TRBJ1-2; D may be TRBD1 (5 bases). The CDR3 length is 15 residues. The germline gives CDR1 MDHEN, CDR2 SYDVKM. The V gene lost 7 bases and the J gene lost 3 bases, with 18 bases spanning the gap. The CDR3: CASTPVWGRDYGYTF. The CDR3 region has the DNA TGTGCCAGCACCCCCGTCTGGGGGAGGGACTATGGCTACACCTTC.

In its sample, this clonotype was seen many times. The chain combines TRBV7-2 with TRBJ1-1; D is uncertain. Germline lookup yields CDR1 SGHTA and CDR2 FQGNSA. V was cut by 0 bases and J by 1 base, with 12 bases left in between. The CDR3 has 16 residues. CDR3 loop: CASSLAAPRWNTEAFF. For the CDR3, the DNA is TGTGCCAGCAGCTTAGCAGCACCCAGGTGGAACACTGAAGCTTTCTTT.

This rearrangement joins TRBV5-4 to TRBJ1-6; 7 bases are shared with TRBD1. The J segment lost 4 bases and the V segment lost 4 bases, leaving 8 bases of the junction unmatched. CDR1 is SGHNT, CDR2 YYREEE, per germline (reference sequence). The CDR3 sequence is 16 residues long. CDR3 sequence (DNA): TGTGCCAGCAGCCAAGACGGGACAGCTTATAATTCACCCCTCCACTTT. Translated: CASSQDGTAYNSPLHF.

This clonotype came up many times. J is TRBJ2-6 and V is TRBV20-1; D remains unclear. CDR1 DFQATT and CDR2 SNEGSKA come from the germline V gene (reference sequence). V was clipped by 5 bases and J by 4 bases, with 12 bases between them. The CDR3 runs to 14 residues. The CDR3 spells CSAPTDPGANVLTF. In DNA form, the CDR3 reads TGCAGTGCTCCCACAGACCCCGGGGCCAACGTCCTGACTTTC.

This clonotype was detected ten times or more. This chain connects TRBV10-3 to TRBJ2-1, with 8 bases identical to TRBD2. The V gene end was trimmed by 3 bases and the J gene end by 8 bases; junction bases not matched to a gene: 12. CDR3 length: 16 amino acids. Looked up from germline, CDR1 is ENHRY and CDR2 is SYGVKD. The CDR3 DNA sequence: TGTGCCATCAGTGATCACGGCGGGAGGAAGGTCGATGAGCAGTTCTTC. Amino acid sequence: CAISDHGGRKVDEQFF.

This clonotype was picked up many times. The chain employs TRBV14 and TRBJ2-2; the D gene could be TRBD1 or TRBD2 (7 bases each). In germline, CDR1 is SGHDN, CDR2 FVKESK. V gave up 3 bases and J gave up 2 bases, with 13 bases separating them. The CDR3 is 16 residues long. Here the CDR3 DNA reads TGTGCCAGCAGCCACAGGGGGGGGCCTAACACCGGGGAGCTGTTTTTT. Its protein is CASSHRGGPNTGELFF.

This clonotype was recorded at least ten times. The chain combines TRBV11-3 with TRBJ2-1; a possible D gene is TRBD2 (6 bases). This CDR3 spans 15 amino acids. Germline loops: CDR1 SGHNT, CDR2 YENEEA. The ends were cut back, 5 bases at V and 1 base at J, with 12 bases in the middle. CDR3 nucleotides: TGTGCCAGCAGCCCGTCGCGGGGTTCCTACAATGAGCAGTTCTTC. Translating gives CASSPSRGSYNEQFF.

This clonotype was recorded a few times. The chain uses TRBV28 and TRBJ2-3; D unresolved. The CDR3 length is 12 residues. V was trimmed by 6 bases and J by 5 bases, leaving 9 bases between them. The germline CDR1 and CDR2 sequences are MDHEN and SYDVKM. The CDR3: CASSLRLDTQYF. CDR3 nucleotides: TGTGCCAGCAGCCTGAGACTAGATACGCAGTATTTT.

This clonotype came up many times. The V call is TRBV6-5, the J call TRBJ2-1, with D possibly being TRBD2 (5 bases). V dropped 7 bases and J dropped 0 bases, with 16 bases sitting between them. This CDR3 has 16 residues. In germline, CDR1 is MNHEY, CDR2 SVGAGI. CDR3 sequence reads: CASNPSGRVSYNEQFF. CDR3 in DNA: TGTGCCAGCAACCCCAGCGGCCGGGTCTCCTACAATGAGCAGTTCTTC.

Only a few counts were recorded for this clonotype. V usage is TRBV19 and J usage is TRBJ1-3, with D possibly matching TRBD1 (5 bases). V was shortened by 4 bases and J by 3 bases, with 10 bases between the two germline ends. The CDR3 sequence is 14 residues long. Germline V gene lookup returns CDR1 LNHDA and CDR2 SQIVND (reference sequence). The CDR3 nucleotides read TGTGCCAGTAGTACCGGGACGGATGGAAACACCATATATTTT. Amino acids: CASSTGTDGNTIYF.

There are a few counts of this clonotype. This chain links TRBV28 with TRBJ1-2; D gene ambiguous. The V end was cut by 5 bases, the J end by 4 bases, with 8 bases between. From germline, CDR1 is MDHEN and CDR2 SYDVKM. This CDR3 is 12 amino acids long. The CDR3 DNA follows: TGTGCCAGCAGTAGGTCAGCCTATGGCTACACCTTC. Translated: CASSRSAYGYTF.